The 4 T cell receptor beta chains below were found in one sample sequenced in a study of cytomegalovirus exposure and HLA in healthy donors. In the PCR, 60 Vbeta and 13 Jbeta primers were used. Measured with immunoSEQ multiplex PCR; TCRdb has only the in-frame clones, and not every one. The sample lists over 150,000 clones, about four fifths occurring once. What was sequenced was PBMCs. The source is a man between 18 and 29 years old in good health and CMV-seronegative.

V is TRBV27 and J is TRBJ1-2; D uncertain. CDR1 is MNHEY and CDR2 is SMNVEV in the germline V gene (reference sequence). CDR3 length equals 14 residues. Trimming pared 2 bases from V and 4 bases from J, leaving 11 bases between. The CDR3 protein is CASSLVGSGYGYTF. Here the CDR3 DNA reads TGTGCCAGCAGTTTAGTGGGGAGTGGCTATGGCTACACCTTC.

This clone was counted between two and nine times. The chain links TRBV6-6 to TRBJ1-6; D call uncertain. Trimming removed 0 bases from V and 0 bases from J, with 6 bases in between. CDR3 length: 16 residues. Per germline, CDR1 MNHNY and CDR2 SVGAGI (reference sequence). DNA of the CDR3: TGTGCCAGCAGTTACTCTTCGAGCTCCTATAATTCACCCCTCCACTTT. Its translation is CASSYSSSSYNSPLHF.

The genes are TRBV27 and TRBJ2-1, with 8 nucleotides matching TRBD2. Germline lookup yields CDR1 MNHEY and CDR2 SMNVEV (reference sequence). The CDR3 length is 15 residues. With 3 bases clipped from V and 7 bases from J, the junction kept 8 bases outside the gene matches. As DNA, the CDR3 is TGTGCCAGCAGTTTGAGACGGGGGGGCCTTAATGAGCAGTTCTTC. It is translated as CASSLRRGGLNEQFF.

This clone has more than one count but fewer than ten. The genes are TRBV12-5 and TRBJ2-1; D is uncertain. Between the trimmed V and J ends, which lost 5 bases and 4 bases, there was a span of 6 bases. This CDR3 has 12 amino acids. Germline CDR1 LGHNT, CDR2 FRNRAP. The CDR3 sequence: CASGPQYNEQFF. DNA for the CDR3: TGTGCTAGTGGTCCACAATACAATGAGCAGTTCTTC.